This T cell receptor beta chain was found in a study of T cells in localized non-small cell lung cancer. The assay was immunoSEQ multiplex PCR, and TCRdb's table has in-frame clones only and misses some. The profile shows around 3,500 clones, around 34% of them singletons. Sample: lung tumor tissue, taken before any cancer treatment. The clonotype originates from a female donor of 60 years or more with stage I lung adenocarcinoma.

The DNA for the CDR3 is TGCGCCAGCAGCCCCGCCAGGGTCGGAGATACGCAGTATTTT. Translation gives CASSPARVGDTQYF. The chain recombines TRBV5-1 with TRBJ2-3, with D tentatively TRBD1 (5 bases). This CDR3 spans 14 amino acids. CDR1 is SGHRS, CDR2 YFSETQ, per germline. Trimming pared 4 bases from V and 5 bases from J, leaving 14 bases between.